This entry concerns a single T cell receptor beta chain. Its antigen is undetermined. Libraries were prepared by immunoSEQ multiplex PCR; TCRdb keeps only in-frame clonotypes and omits some of them. Seen here are around 18,000 clones, about 88% observed once, and the top ten hold approximately 11%. This specimen belongs to a study of lymphopenia after photon versus proton radiotherapy. Overall study results and limits: Post-nadir diversity loss with photons came from oligoclonal expansion, particularly CD8+ Temra cells. Photon-treated patients lost naive T cells and TCR diversity; proton-treated stayed stable. Post-nadir TCR diversity decline inversely tracked overall survival among those who died.

This clonotype was obtained from a man aged 70-80 years with pancreatic cancer. Sequenced material: peripheral blood, taken from a patient treated with proton-based radiotherapy.

DNA of the CDR3: TGCAGCGTTGAAGATCCATTGGCTTTCTTT. It codes for CSVEDPLAFF. V and J are TRBV29-1 and TRBJ1-1; D unresolved. CDR1 is SQVTM and CDR2 is ANQGSEA in the germline V gene. The CDR3 extends over 10 amino acids. Trimming cost V 0 bases and J 11 bases, with 7 bases left between them.